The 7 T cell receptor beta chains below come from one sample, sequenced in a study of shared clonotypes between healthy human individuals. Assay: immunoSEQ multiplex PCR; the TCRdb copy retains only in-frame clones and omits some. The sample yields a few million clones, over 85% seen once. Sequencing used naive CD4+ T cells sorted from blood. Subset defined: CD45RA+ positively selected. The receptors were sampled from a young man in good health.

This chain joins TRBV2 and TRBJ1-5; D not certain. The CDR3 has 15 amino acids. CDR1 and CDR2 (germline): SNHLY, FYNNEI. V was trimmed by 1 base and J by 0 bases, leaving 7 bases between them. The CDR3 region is CASSEVSLSNQPQHF. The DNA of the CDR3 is TGTGCCAGCAGTGAAGTTTCCCTTAGCAATCAGCCCCAGCATTTT.

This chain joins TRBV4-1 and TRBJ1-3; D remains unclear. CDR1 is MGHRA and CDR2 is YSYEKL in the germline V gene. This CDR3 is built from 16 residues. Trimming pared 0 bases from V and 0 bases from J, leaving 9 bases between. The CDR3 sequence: CASSQEFLDSGNTIYF. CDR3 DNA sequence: TGCGCCAGCAGCCAAGAATTTCTAGACTCTGGAAACACCATATATTTT.

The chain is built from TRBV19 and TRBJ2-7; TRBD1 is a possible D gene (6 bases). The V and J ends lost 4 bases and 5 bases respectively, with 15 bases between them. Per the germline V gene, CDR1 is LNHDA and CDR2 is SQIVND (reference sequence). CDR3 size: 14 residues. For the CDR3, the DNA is TGTGCCAGTAGTACGGTACAGGGTGTCAACGAGCAGTACTTC. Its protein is CASSTVQGVNEQYF.

The CDR3 reads CASGPGGGTEAFF. The CDR3 DNA follows: TGTGCTAGTGGACCGGGGGGGGGCACTGAAGCTTTCTTT. The V and J genes are TRBV12-5 and TRBJ1-1, with a tentative D call TRBD1 (5 bases). Germline values: CDR1 LGHNT, CDR2 FRNRAP. The length of the CDR3 is 13 residues. Between the trimmed V and J ends, which lost 6 bases and 4 bases, there was a span of 12 bases.

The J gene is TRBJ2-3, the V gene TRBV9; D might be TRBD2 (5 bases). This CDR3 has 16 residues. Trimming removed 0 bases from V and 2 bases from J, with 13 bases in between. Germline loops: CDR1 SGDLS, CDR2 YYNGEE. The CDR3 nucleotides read TGTGCCAGCAGCGTAGCCGGGGAAGGTCCCACAGATACGCAGTATTTT. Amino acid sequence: CASSVAGEGPTDTQYF.

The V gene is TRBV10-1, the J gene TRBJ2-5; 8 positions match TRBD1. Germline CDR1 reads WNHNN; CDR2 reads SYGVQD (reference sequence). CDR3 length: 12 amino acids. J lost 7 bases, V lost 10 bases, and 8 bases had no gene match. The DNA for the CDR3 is TGCGCCACATCACAGGGGGAAGGGACCCAGTACTTC. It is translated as CATSQGEGTQYF.

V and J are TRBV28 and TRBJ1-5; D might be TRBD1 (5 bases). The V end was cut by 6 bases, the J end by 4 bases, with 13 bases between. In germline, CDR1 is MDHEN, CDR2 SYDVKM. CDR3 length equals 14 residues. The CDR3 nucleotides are TGTGCCAGCAGCACGACAGTTTTTAATCAGCCCCAGCATTTT. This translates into CASSTTVFNQPQHF.